This T cell receptor beta chain was recorded in a study of breast tumors, draining lymph nodes, adjacent tissues. Points from the study as a whole: Data fit most tumor T cells coming from lymph node, expanding in tumor. Tumor TCR diversity was below lymph nodes but above nontumor tissue.

This clonotype came up many times. What it recognizes is unknown. Samples came from axillary lymph nodes draining the breast cancer. The junction had 9 bases not matched to a gene; V was cut back by 2 bases and J by 6 bases. CDR3 length: 16 amino acids. Germline CDR1 MNHNS, CDR2 SASEGT. TCRdb re-called the multiplex PCR reads with MiXCR, one entry per CDR3 protein. Here the sample spans around 150,000 distinct CDR3 sequences, around 20% being singletons. The sequenced sample was axillary lymph node tissue. J is TRBJ2-3 and V is TRBV6-1, with 9 bases matching TRBD2. The clonotype was recovered from a female donor with breast cancer. Some clones in this sample may be carry-over from other donors' samples. CDR3 DNA: TGTGCCAGCAGTGAACAGGTAGCGGGAGCGGCGGATACGCAGTATTTT. It translates to CASSEQVAGAADTQYF.